This is a list of T cell receptor beta chains from one sample in a study of shared clonotypes between healthy human individuals. Profiling relied on immunoSEQ multiplex PCR, and the TCRdb table lists in-frame clones only, not all of them. In the table there are some 580,000 clones, 95% to 98% of which are singletons. Sequenced material: naive CD8+ T cells sorted from blood. These receptors came from a man aged 25-45 years in good health. Both conserved end residues are part of each CDR3. A D gene is named only where the DNA matches it firmly.

V	J	D	CDR3
TRBV28	TRBJ2-5	TRBD2	CASSPAGLAAQETQYF
TRBV6-1	TRBJ2-1	.	CASIKDTSSYNEQFF
TRBV14	TRBJ2-2	.	CASSQDLGSWELFF
TRBV7-6	TRBJ1-1	.	CASSARTQGPNTEAFF
TRBV5-1	TRBJ1-1	.	CASSLSSYNTEAFF
TRBV9	TRBJ2-1	TRBD2	CASSVVVAGDYNEQFF
TRBV28	TRBJ2-7	TRBD2	CASRDPGLADEQYF
TRBV6-5	TRBJ2-2	.	CASSYVAGELFF
TRBV5-4	TRBJ2-2	TRBD2	CASAAWTSGREDTGELFF
TRBV11-2	TRBJ2-7	.	CASTLGGLSYEQYF
TRBV10-2	TRBJ2-3	TRBD2	CASSDLAGHTDTQYF
TRBV2	TRBJ2-5	.	CASTALQGQETQYF
TRBV4-1	TRBJ1-1	.	CASSQDLGRGTEAFF
TRBV2	TRBJ1-1	.	CAQHQNTEAFF
TRBV15	TRBJ2-3	TRBD1	CATSRERQGDDTQYF
TRBV27	TRBJ2-3	.	CASSLKEAGPPSTDTQYF
TRBV4-1	TRBJ2-1	TRBD1	CASSDRQGVNEQFF
TRBV7-9	TRBJ1-1	TRBD1	CASGTGHEAFF
TRBV29-1	TRBJ2-2	.	CSVVGEDTGELFF
TRBV29-1	TRBJ2-7	.	CSVEDNEGDEQYF
TRBV18	TRBJ2-7	.	CASSPSGSDYEQYF
TRBV9	TRBJ2-1	TRBD2	CASSDPIQRGSYNEQFF
TRBV25-1	TRBJ2-7	.	CASSEFKPLGYEQYF
TRBV7-8	TRBJ2-6	.	CASSLGSPGLIGANVLTF
TRBV7-9	TRBJ2-5	.	CASSSGTSETQYF
TRBV5-1	TRBJ1-2	.	CASSPGETDYGYTF
TRBV7-9	TRBJ2-2	TRBD1	CASSLEGGILFF
TRBV28	TRBJ2-1	.	CASSQTPQTGNEQFF
TRBV29-1	TRBJ2-1	TRBD2	CSVVPWFDSGGHEQFF
TRBV7-9	TRBJ2-2	.	CASSYDPAGELFF
TRBV14	TRBJ2-7	.	CASSQVSDNYEQYF
TRBV9	TRBJ2-3	.	CASSVDGRPLDTQYF
TRBV9	TRBJ2-1	TRBD2	CASSPHIAGATYNEQFF